The 6 T cell receptor beta chains presented below share a single source sample, sequenced in a study of blood T cell repertoires in COVID-19. Sequenced by immunoSEQ multiplex PCR; TCRdb stores in-frame clones only, minus some. The sample includes 100,000 or so clones, approximately 86% of them seen just once. The specimen was peripheral blood. These receptors were obtained from a man in his 70s with active or convalescent COVID-19.

The gene calls are TRBV19 and TRBJ2-1, with 8 bases fitting TRBD1. J was trimmed by 3 bases and V by 6 bases; bases with no gene match: 7. CDR3 length: 15 residues. The germline V gene encodes CDR1 LNHDA and CDR2 SQIVND (reference sequence). The CDR3 sequence: CASRVTGDNYNEQFF. The CDR3 nucleotides are TGTGCCAGTAGGGTGACAGGGGACAACTACAATGAGCAGTTCTTC.

The gene calls are TRBV11-2 and TRBJ1-6; D gene ambiguous. V lost 1 base, J lost 4 bases, and 8 bases lay in between. The CDR3 has 15 amino acids. Germline V lookup: CDR1 SGHAT, CDR2 FQNNGV. In DNA form, the CDR3 reads TGTGCCAGCAGCTTAGGGTTGAGTTATAATTCACCCCTCCACTTT. It specifies CASSLGLSYNSPLHF.

V and J are TRBV19 and TRBJ1-5, with 12 bases identical to TRBD1. The CDR3 is made up of 16 amino acids. Germline CDR1 is LNHDA and CDR2 is SQIVND (reference sequence). Trimming at V came to 6 bases and at J to 7 bases, leaving 10 bases not matched to a gene. This CDR3 is CASSDSGTGGRQPQHF. CDR3 sequence (DNA): TGTGCCAGTAGCGACTCCGGGACAGGGGGCAGACAGCCCCAGCATTTT. Filled out from reference TRBV19 and TRBJ1-5, the complete variable domain reads DGGITQSPKYLFRKEGQNVTLSCEQNLNHDAMYWYRQDPGQGLRLIYYSQIVNDFQKGDIAEGYSVSREKKESFPLTVTSAQKNPTAFYLCASSDSGTGGRQPQHFGDGTRLSIL.

This chain joins TRBV3-1 (or the pseudogene TRBV3-2) and TRBJ2-3, with TRBD2 matching over 10 bases. Germline CDR1 and CDR2: LGHDT and YNNKEL (reference sequence). Germline trimming cut 4 bases from V and 3 bases from J; bases unmatched to any gene: 7. The CDR3 spans 16 residues. The CDR3: CASSPRAGGRTDTQYF. In nucleotides, the CDR3 is TGTGCCAGCAGCCCCAGAGCGGGGGGGCGAACAGATACGCAGTATTTT.

The CDR3 is CASRRQGYDNQPQHF. The DNA for the CDR3 is TGTGCCAGCAGGCGACAGGGATATGACAATCAGCCCCAGCATTTT. The chain recombines TRBV6-5 with TRBJ1-5, with 7 positions matching TRBD1. Trimming cost V 6 bases and J 3 bases; bases outside gene matches: 8. The CDR3 extends over 15 amino acids. Germline lookup yields CDR1 MNHEY and CDR2 SVGAGI.

The genes are TRBV6-5 and TRBJ2-3; 9 nucleotides agree with TRBD2. Germline CDR1 MNHEY, CDR2 SVGAGI. Trimming cost V 5 bases and J 2 bases; bases outside gene matches: 5. This CDR3 has 15 amino acids. The CDR3 is CASSKTSGDTDTQYF. CDR3 nucleotide sequence: TGTGCCAGCAGTAAGACTAGCGGAGACACAGATACGCAGTATTTT.